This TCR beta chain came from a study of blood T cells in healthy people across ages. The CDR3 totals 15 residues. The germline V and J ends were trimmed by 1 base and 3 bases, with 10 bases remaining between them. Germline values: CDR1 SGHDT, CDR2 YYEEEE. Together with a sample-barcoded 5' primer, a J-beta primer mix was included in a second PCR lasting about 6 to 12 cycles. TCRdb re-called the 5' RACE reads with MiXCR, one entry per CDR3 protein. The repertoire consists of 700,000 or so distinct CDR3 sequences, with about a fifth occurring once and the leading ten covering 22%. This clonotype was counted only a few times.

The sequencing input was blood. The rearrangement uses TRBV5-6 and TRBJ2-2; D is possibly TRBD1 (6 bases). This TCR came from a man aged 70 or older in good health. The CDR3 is CASSLRWTDTGELFF. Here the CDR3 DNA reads TGTGCCAGCAGCTTGCGTTGGACAGACACCGGGGAGCTGTTTTTT.